The sequence of this T cell receptor beta chain was determined in a study of quantifying T cell responses using KT2 cells. Looking at the study overall: RNA was reverse transcribed with TCR alpha and beta constant-region primers.

A single-stranded UMI oligo with SP2 sequence was ligated to cDNA 3' ends. The first PCR ran about 4 cycles with an equimolar RC1.1 and RC1.2 beta primer mix. TCRdb independently ran MiXCR on the UMI-ligation and nested PCR reads; one entry per CDR3 protein. There are about 53,000 distinct CDR3 sequences in the sample; 12% occur only once, and around a tenth lies in the top ten. The CDR3 is made up of 13 amino acids. The ends were cut back, 5 bases at V and 2 bases at J, with 9 bases in the middle. The germline CDR1 and CDR2 sequences are SNHLY and FYNNEI. Study-level results: KT2 sequence counts showed saturation when very many KT2 cells were spiked in.

Note on this clonotype: Its matching antigen is unknown.

KT2, a clone with a known TCR, was spiked into unfractionated PBMC. KT2 cells were mixed with fixed PBMC numbers at varying ratios. This TCR was sampled from a human donor. The chain uses TRBV2 and TRBJ1-2; D remains unclear. Source material: PBMCs spiked with cells of the T cell clone KT2. CDR3 DNA: TGTGCCAGCAGTTTGTACATGAACTATGGCTACACCTTC. This sequence encodes CASSLYMNYGYTF.